This T cell receptor (beta chain) originates from a study of beta chain features in type 1 diabetes. Germline V CDR1 and CDR2: MNHEY, SVGAGI. The CDR3 is made up of 15 amino acids. V lost 2 bases and J lost 5, with 13 bases in between. Expressed TCRB transcripts got sequenced, as all isolated RNA was reverse transcribed. Profiling relied on immunoSEQ multiplex PCR, and the TCRdb table lists in-frame clones only, not all of them. The data contain about 700,000 clones, roughly an eighth of them singletons. With respect to this clone: Its antigen remains unknown.

Findings of the study overall: There was a moderate but significant shortening of TCRB CDR3s in all four CD4+ subsets of Type 1 diabetes patients.

The source of this sequence is a man between 18 and 29 years old with type 1 diabetes. The chain employs TRBV6-5 and TRBJ1-5; D call uncertain. Source material: naive CD4+ T cells from blood. Here the CDR3 DNA reads TGTGCCAGCAGTTACACGGAGGGAGGCGATCAGCCCCAGCATTTT. This encodes CASSYTEGGDQPQHF.